This TCR beta chain was found in a study of regulatory T cells in long-lasting Graves disease. Time point denoted: newly diagnosed GD, antithyroid drugs for less than 3 months. Isolated PBMC RNA provided the starting material for the TCR library. Combining iRepertoire HTBI primers with Arm-PCR of CDR3 regions, the authors built TCR beta libraries. MiXCR, applied by TCRdb to the multiplex PCR reads, yields one record per CDR3 protein. The sample has roughly 400,000 distinct CDR3 sequences, about 16% seen once. The same data also went into a second study, on T cells in Graves' hyperthyroidism and ophthalmopathy. That source adds: The authors' 13 V-J model separated ophthalmopathy from stable hyperthyroidism.

Sequencing was performed on peripheral blood mononuclear cells (PBMCs), taken at new diagnosis, from a patient treated with antithyroid drugs. The sequence came from a woman younger than 30 with Graves disease.

The CDR3 region is CASKASGGGIRFEQYF. The CDR3 coding sequence is TGTGCCAGCAAAGCTAGCGGAGGCGGTATCCGGTTCGAGCAGTACTTC. The genes are TRBV6-2 or TRBV6-3 and TRBJ2-7, with TRBD2 matching 7 bases. Looked up from germline, CDR1 is MNHEY and CDR2 is SVGEGT. With 7 bases clipped from V and 6 bases from J, the junction kept 18 bases outside the gene matches. CDR3 length: 16 amino acids.